What follows are 11 T cell receptor beta chains derived from one specimen sequenced in a study of T cell repertoires in cytomegalovirus infection. TCRdb reprocessed the reads via MiXCR and lists one record per CDR3 protein. This table has around 260,000 distinct CDR3 sequences, approximately 9% appearing once. Sequenced: PBMCs. These receptors all stem from a human donor in good health (CMV status not recorded). Some clones in this sample may be carry-over from other donors' samples.

This chain joins TRBV29-1 and TRBJ1-5; D gene unclear. Germline lookup yields CDR1 SQVTM and CDR2 ANQGSEA. The length of the CDR3 is 15 residues. Trimming took 6 bases from V and 6 from J, leaving 21 bases between them. The CDR3 loop reads CSVRTGNGVSQPQHF. CDR3 DNA: TGCAGCGTGCGAACCGGGAACGGAGTCAGTCAGCCCCAGCATTTT. Full variable domain (remainder filled in from reference TRBV29-1 and TRBJ1-5): SAVISQKPSRDICQRGTSLTIQCQVDSQVTMMFWYRQQPGQSLTLIATANQGSEATYESGFVIDKFPISRPNLTFSTLTVSNMSPEDSSIYLCSVRTGNGVSQPQHFGDGTRLSIL.

This clonotype was found many times. The CDR3 here is CASSLGPGFSNYGYTF. CDR3 in DNA: TGTGCCAGCAGCTTAGGGCCAGGCTTCTCAAACTATGGCTACACCTTC. The rearrangement joins TRBV7-2 to TRBJ1-2, with D unresolved. CDR3 length equals 16 residues. Trimming removed 1 base at V and 2 bases at J, with 14 bases between. Germline V gene sequence: CDR1 SGHTA, CDR2 FQGNSA. Variable domain in full (rest from reference TRBV7-2 and TRBJ1-2): GAGVSQSPSNKVTEKGKDVELRCDPISGHTALYWYRQSLGQGLEFLIYFQGNSAPDKSGLPSDRFSAERTGGSVSTLTIQRTQQEDSAVYLCASSLGPGFSNYGYTFGSGTRLTVV.

This chain links TRBV20-1 with TRBJ2-3, with D possibly being TRBD2 (5 bases). The CDR3 loop spans 15 amino acids. Germline loops: CDR1 DFQATT, CDR2 SNEGSKA (reference sequence). Trimming took 5 bases from V and 0 from J, leaving 15 bases between them. CDR3: CSAPRGQLSTDTQYF. CDR3 bases: TGCAGTGCTCCTAGAGGGCAGCTTAGCACAGATACGCAGTATTTT.

There are many counts of this clonotype. The J gene is TRBJ1-2, the V gene TRBV4-1, with D unresolved. The length of the CDR3 is 15 residues. From germline, CDR1 is MGHRA and CDR2 YSYEKL. Trimming stripped 0 bases from V and 7 bases from J, with 15 bases between. CDR3 amino acids: CASSQDLESLGGYTF. The CDR3 nucleotides read TGCGCCAGCAGCCAAGATTTAGAGTCTTTGGGTGGCTACACCTTC.

This clonotype has at least ten counts. This chain uses TRBV7-6 with TRBJ1-5; perhaps TRBD1 as D (5 bases). V lost 5 bases and J 0 bases, leaving 20 bases between the germline ends. There are 18 residues in the CDR3. Per the germline V gene, CDR1 is SGHVS and CDR2 is FNYEAQ. CDR3 nucleotides: TGTGCCAGCAGCATCAATGCCCAGGGAAGATATAGCAATCAGCCCCAGCATTTT. Translation: CASSINAQGRYSNQPQHF.

This clonotype was recorded at least ten times. The CDR3 is CASSSRPDTEAFF. CDR3 nucleotides: TGTGCCAGCAGCTCCCGGCCGGACACTGAAGCTTTCTTT. V usage is TRBV11-3 and J usage is TRBJ1-1; D gene unclear. The CDR3 length is 13 residues. V dropped 4 bases and J dropped 3 bases, with 9 bases sitting between them. The germline V gene encodes CDR1 SGHNT and CDR2 YENEEA.

This clonotype was detected ten times or more. V usage is TRBV7-2 and J usage is TRBJ1-5; D ambiguous. The V end lost 5 bases, the J end lost 0 bases, and 11 bases lay between the germline ends. CDR1 and CDR2 from the germline V gene are SGHTA and FQGNSA. CDR3 size: 15 residues. The CDR3 sequence: CASSPTGISNQPQHF. CDR3 coding DNA: TGTGCCAGCAGCCCAACGGGGATTAGCAATCAGCCCCAGCATTTT.

The sample holds a few counts of this clonotype. The chain uses TRBV7-2 and TRBJ2-1, with TRBD1 as a possible D gene (5 bases). CDR1 is SGHTA and CDR2 is FQGNSA in the germline V gene. Trimming removed 4 bases at V and 9 bases at J, with 10 bases between. CDR3 length: 12 amino acids. CDR3 residues: CASSSRGSEQFF. DNA for the CDR3: TGTGCCAGCAGCTCAAGGGGCAGTGAGCAGTTCTTC.

This clonotype was counted ten times or more. For the CDR3, the DNA is TGTGCCAGCAGCTCCCCGACAGTGAGACAGCTGAACACTGAAGCTTTCTTT. It yields the protein CASSSPTVRQLNTEAFF. V gene TRBV7-8 combines with J gene TRBJ1-1; tentatively, D is TRBD1 (5 bases). The CDR3 spans 17 residues. Per germline, CDR1 SGHVS and CDR2 FQNEAQ. V lost 4 bases and J 0 bases, leaving 18 bases between the germline ends. Combining the CDR3 with reference TRBV7-8 and TRBJ1-1 gives the whole variable domain GAGVSQSPRYKVAKRGQDVALRCDPISGHVSLFWYQQALGQGPEFLTYFQNEAQLDKSGLPSDRFFAERPEGSVSTLKIQRTQQEDSAVYLCASSSPTVRQLNTEAFFGQGTRLTVV.

This clonotype was recorded at least ten times. This chain uses TRBV29-1 with TRBJ2-3; D remains ambiguous. V was cut by 3 bases and J by 5 bases, with 18 bases left in between. This CDR3 spans 15 amino acids. Germline loops: CDR1 SQVTM, CDR2 ANQGSEA. CDR3 sequence: CSVESAVTSKDTQYF. The DNA of the CDR3 is TGCAGCGTTGAGTCCGCGGTGACGAGTAAAGATACGCAGTATTTT.

This clonotype has a count of ten or more. This sequence joins TRBV7-2 and TRBJ1-2; maybe TRBD1 (5 bases). V lost 6 bases and J lost 7, with 15 bases in between. The germline V gene has CDR1 SGHTA and CDR2 FQGNSA. This CDR3 has 13 residues. The CDR3 spells CASRSGTSGGYTF. The CDR3 DNA follows: TGTGCCAGCAGATCCGGGACCAGTGGTGGCTACACCTTC.